This entry lists 19 T cell receptor beta chains sequenced from one sample in a study of breast tumors, draining lymph nodes, adjacent tissues. TCRdb re-called the multiplex PCR reads with MiXCR, one entry per CDR3 protein. The sample records some 52,000 distinct CDR3 sequences, 35% to 50% being singletons. The sequencing sample was made of breast tumor tissue. These receptors originate from a female donor with breast cancer. Some clones in this sample may be carry-over from other donors' samples.

The J gene is TRBJ1-6, the V gene TRBV2, with TRBD1 matching over 11 bases. J gave up 5 bases and V 6 bases, and 6 bases lay outside the gene matches. Germline values: CDR1 SNHLY, CDR2 FYNNEI. The CDR3 is made up of 16 amino acids. CDR3 in amino acids: CASRPWDRGDNSPLHF. Written as DNA, the CDR3 is TGTGCCAGCAGACCTTGGGACAGGGGGGATAATTCACCCCTCCACTTT.

Comments on this clonotype: A read error may explain this, as a much larger clone is one base away. The chain combines TRBV5-1 with TRBJ2-3; no clear D. The CDR3 length is 15 residues. Trimming took off 1 base at V and 6 bases at J, with 15 bases between the two ends. In germline, CDR1 is SGHRS, CDR2 YFSETQ. CDR3 protein: CASSLTGSWSDTQYF. Here the CDR3 DNA reads TGCGCCAGCAGCTTGACCGGGTCCTGGAGCGATACGCAGTATTTT.

Of note for this clonotype: Sequence at one end of the junction differs from germline and may be a read error. The chain links TRBV6-5 to TRBJ1-2, with 9 nucleotides matching TRBD1. CDR1 and CDR2 from the germline V gene are MNHEY and SVGAGI. The CDR3 covers 15 residues. The CDR3 DNA follows: TGTGCCAGCACTTACCCGGGACAGGGCCCTGGGGGCTACACCTTC. The encoded protein is CASTYPGQGPGGYTF.

The chain joins TRBV7-3 to TRBJ2-6; perhaps D is TRBD1 or TRBD2 (6 bases each). Trimming removed 4 bases at V and 4 bases at J, with 14 bases between. The CDR3 is 16 residues long. Germline V gene data show CDR1 as SGHTA and CDR2 as FQGTGA. CDR3 sequence: CASSSLGGLGANVLTF. DNA of the CDR3: TGTGCCAGCAGCTCCTTGGGGGGCCTCGGGGCCAACGTCCTGACTTTC.

A remark on this clonotype: A much larger clone differs by one base, so this may be a read error. V gene TRBV7-8 combines with J gene TRBJ1-1, with D unclear. This CDR3 has 14 amino acids. CDR1 and CDR2 from the germline V gene are SGHVS and FQNEAQ. The CDR3 is CASSPQVEGTEALF. The CDR3 DNA reads TGTGCCAGCAGCCCTCAGGTGGAAGGCACTGAAGCTCTCTTT.

This clonotype has at least ten counts. V usage is TRBV30 and J usage is TRBJ2-2, with TRBD2 as a possible D gene (6 bases). CDR3 length: 13 amino acids. With 2 bases removed from V and 4 bases from J, the gap between germline ends came to 8 bases. Germline assignment: CDR1 GTSNPN and CDR2 SVGIG (reference sequence). The CDR3 is CAWSTSSTGELFF. The CDR3 coding sequence is TGTGCCTGGAGTACTAGCAGCACCGGGGAGCTGTTTTTT.

In this sample, this clonotype turned up once. The chain employs TRBV7-9 and TRBJ1-2, with D tentatively TRBD1 (6 bases). Germline CDR1 and CDR2: SEHNR and FQNEAQ (reference sequence). There are 13 residues in the CDR3. V lost 5 bases and J lost 4, with 11 bases in between. CDR3 coding DNA: TGTGCCAGCAGCAACAGGGTGACCTATGGCTACACCTTC. Translation: CASSNRVTYGYTF.

Many counts were recorded for this clonotype. The rearrangement uses TRBV9 and TRBJ2-1; 7 bases line up with TRBD2. Losses at the gene ends were 3 bases for V and 3 bases for J; bases not matched to a gene: 3. The germline V gene has CDR1 SGDLS and CDR2 YYNGEE. The CDR3 length is 14 residues. CDR3 protein: CASSAGGLYNEQFF. CDR3 nucleotides: TGTGCCAGCAGCGCGGGGGGACTCTACAATGAGCAGTTCTTC.

This clonotype was recorded many times. The J gene is TRBJ2-1, the V gene TRBV5-1; 14 bases agree with TRBD2. This CDR3 region has 17 residues. The germline CDR1 and CDR2 sequences are SGHRS and YFSETQ. The ends lost 0 bases at V and 8 bases at J; junction bases unmatched: 7. CDR3 sequence: CASSLAGGLAGVHEQFF. The CDR3 DNA is TGCGCCAGCAGCTTGGCCGGGGGACTAGCGGGAGTTCATGAGCAGTTCTTC.

This clonotype appeared many times. This chain links TRBV5-6 with TRBJ2-5, with D maybe TRBD1 (5 bases). The CDR3 spans 14 residues. Germline V lookup: CDR1 SGHDT, CDR2 YYEEEE. V dropped 0 bases and J dropped 2 bases, with 8 bases sitting between them. The CDR3 loop is CASSLVREQETQYF. The DNA of the CDR3 is TGTGCCAGCAGCTTGGTCAGGGAACAAGAGACCCAGTACTTC.

Regarding this clonotype: The junction differs from germline at one of its ends, possibly a read error. The chain combines TRBV7-6 with TRBJ2-1; 11 bases line up with TRBD2. Germline CDR1 reads SGHVS; CDR2 reads FNYEAQ. The CDR3 contains 17 residues. CDR3 sequence (DNA): TGTACCAGCAGCTTCCGAACCGGGACTAGCGGATACAATCAGCAGTTCTTC. Encoded protein: CTSSFRTGTSGYNQQFF.

The genes are TRBV7-3 and TRBJ2-1; 7 nucleotides agree with TRBD2. This CDR3 region has 15 residues. Germline CDR1 and CDR2: SGHTA and FQGTGA. V trimming: 5 bases; J trimming: 9 bases; junction bases outside the gene matches: 13. The CDR3 bases are TGTGCCAGCAGCCCCTACTTGACTAGCCCCAGTGAGCAGTTCTTC. Its protein is CASSPYLTSPSEQFF.

This clonotype was observed a handful of times. This chain uses TRBV7-3 with TRBJ2-6, with D possibly TRBD2 on 5 matching bases. The CDR3 runs to 15 residues. Germline V lookup: CDR1 SGHTA, CDR2 FQGTGA. Trimming cost V 3 bases and J 2 bases, with 8 bases left between them. The CDR3 loop is CASSLSSTGANVLTF. For the CDR3, the DNA is TGTGCCAGCAGCTTGTCTAGCACTGGGGCCAACGTCCTGACTTTC.

A few counts support this clonotype. A much larger clone sits a single nucleotide away, making a read error possible. This chain connects TRBV5-8 to TRBJ2-7; D is undetermined. Trimming removed 0 bases at V and 1 base at J, with 11 bases between. This CDR3 is built from 15 residues. CDR1 SGHTS and CDR2 YDEGEE come from the germline V gene. CDR3 DNA sequence: TGTGCCAGCAGCTTGGAAGGCGCGACGTCCTACGAGCAGTACTTC. Residues: CASSLEGATSYEQYF.

The J gene is TRBJ1-5, the V gene TRBV11-3, with D unresolved. The V gene's germline CDR1 is SGHNT and CDR2 YENEEA. This CDR3 has 14 residues. Between the trimmed V and J ends, which lost 5 bases and 6 bases, there was a span of 14 bases. CDR3 in DNA: TGTGCCAGCAGCCGCCCCGGGGAATCTCAGCCCCAGCATTTT. Translating gives CASSRPGESQPQHF.

With regard to this clonotype: Since a much larger clone is just one base distant, this may be a read error. The chain carries TRBV20-1 and TRBJ2-7; 9 nucleotides line up with TRBD1. CDR1 DFQATT and CDR2 SNEGSKA come from the germline V gene (reference sequence). The CDR3 extends over 13 amino acids. This CDR3 reads CSARGTGWYAQYF. The CDR3 DNA follows: TGCAGTGCTAGGGGGACAGGGTGGTACGCGCAGTACTTC.

Ten or more counts support this clonotype. The genes are TRBV7-2 and TRBJ2-2; D perhaps matches TRBD2 (6 bases). The CDR3 totals 18 residues. V was cut by 1 base and J by 2 bases, with 17 bases left in between. Germline V gene data show CDR1 as SGHTA and CDR2 as FQGNSA. The chain's CDR3 is CASSLELLAPTNTGELFF. The CDR3 bases are TGTGCCAGCAGCTTAGAGTTGCTAGCGCCAACTAACACCGGGGAGCTGTTTTTT.

This clonotype was counted at least ten times. A clone one base away is much larger, so this may be a read error. The chain is built from TRBV20-1 and TRBJ1-3; TRBD1 is a possible D gene (5 bases). The CDR3 has 14 amino acids. The germline V gene has CDR1 DFQATT and CDR2 SNEGSKA (reference sequence). This CDR3 is CSARAEGRGTTIYF. The CDR3 DNA is TGCAGTGCTAGAGCCGAGGGGAGAGGAACCACCATATATTTT.

This clonotype was detected ten times or more. The chain uses TRBV11-3 and TRBJ2-6; 9 bases fit TRBD2. V lost 6 bases and J lost 2; bases outside the gene matches: 5. The CDR3 consists of 16 residues. Germline CDR1 SGHNT, CDR2 YENEEA. The DNA of the CDR3 is TGTGCCAGCAGTCCGACTAGCGGTACTGGGGCCAACGTCCTGACTTTC. This translates into CASSPTSGTGANVLTF.